The source of this T cell receptor (beta chain) is a study of OX40 agonist ivuxolimab in advanced cancers. Sequenced by immunoSEQ multiplex PCR; TCRdb stores in-frame clones only, minus some. Of some 63,000 clones in the sample, 84% are singletons; the top ten hold around 30%. This CDR3 has 12 amino acids. Germline CDR1 is SNHLY and CDR2 is FYNNEI. With 2 bases removed from V and 3 bases from J, the gap between germline ends came to 5 bases. The V gene is TRBV2, the J gene TRBJ2-7; D is ambiguous. The specimen comprised CD4+ or CD8+ T cells sorted from blood, sampled in a trial of the OX40 agonist ivuxolimab. This receptor was taken from an adult with an advanced solid tumor such as melanoma, head and neck, liver or kidney cancer. DNA for the CDR3: TGTGCCAGCAGTGAAACCCACTACGAGCAGTACTTC. Amino acids: CASSETHYEQYF.